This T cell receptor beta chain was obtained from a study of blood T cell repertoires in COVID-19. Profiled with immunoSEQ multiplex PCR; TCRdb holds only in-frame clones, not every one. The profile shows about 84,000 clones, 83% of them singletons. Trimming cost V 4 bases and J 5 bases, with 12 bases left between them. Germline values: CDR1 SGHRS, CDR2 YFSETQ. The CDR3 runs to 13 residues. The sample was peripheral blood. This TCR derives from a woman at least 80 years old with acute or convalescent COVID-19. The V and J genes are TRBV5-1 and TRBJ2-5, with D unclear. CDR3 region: CASSLASRETQYF. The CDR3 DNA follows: TGCGCCAGCAGCCTCGCTTCCAGGGAGACCCAGTACTTC.